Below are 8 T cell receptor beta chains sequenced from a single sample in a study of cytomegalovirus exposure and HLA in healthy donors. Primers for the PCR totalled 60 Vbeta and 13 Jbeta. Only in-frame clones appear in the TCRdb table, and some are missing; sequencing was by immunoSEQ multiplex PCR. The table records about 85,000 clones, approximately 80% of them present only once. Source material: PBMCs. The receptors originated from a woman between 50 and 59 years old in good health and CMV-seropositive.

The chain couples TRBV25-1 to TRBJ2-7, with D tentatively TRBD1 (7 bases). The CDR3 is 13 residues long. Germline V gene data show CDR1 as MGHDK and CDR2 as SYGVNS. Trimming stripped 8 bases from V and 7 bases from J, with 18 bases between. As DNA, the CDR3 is TGTGCCAGCGGGGGGACAGTCATGGGGGAGCAGTACTTC. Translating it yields CASGGTVMGEQYF.

CDR3 bases: TGTGCCAGCAGCTTAGTGACAGGGGAAGAGACCCAGTACTTC. Encoded protein: CASSLVTGEETQYF. This chain connects TRBV7-6 to TRBJ2-5; 8 bases align to TRBD1. Per germline, CDR1 SGHVS and CDR2 FNYEAQ. This CDR3 spans 14 amino acids. The V segment lost 1 base and the J segment 3 bases; nucleotides outside the gene matches: 1.

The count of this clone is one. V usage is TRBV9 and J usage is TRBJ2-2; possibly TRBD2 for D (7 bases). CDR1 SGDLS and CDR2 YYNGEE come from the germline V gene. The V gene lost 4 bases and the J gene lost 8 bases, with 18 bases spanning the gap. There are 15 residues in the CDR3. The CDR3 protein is CASSPHTRGAGELFF. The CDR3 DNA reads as TGTGCCAGCAGCCCTCACACACGGGGGGCGGGGGAGCTGTTTTTT.

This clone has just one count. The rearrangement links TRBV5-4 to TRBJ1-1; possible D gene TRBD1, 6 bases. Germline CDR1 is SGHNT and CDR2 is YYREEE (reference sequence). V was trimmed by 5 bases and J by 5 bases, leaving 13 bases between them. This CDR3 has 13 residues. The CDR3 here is CASRSQGRTEAFF. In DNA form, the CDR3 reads TGTGCCAGCAGGTCACAGGGAAGGACTGAAGCTTTCTTT. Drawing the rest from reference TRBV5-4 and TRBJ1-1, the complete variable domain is ETGVTQSPTHLIKTRGQQVTLRCSSQSGHNTVSWYQQALGQGPQFIFQYYREEENGRGNFPPRFSGLQFPNYSSELNVNALELDDSALYLCASRSQGRTEAFFGQGTRLTVV.

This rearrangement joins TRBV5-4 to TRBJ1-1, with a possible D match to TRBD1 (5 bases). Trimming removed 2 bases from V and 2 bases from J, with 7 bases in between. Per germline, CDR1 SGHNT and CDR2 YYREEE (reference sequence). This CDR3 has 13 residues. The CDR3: CASSFQGNTEAFF. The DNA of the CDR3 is TGTGCCAGCAGCTTCCAGGGAAACACTGAAGCTTTCTTT.

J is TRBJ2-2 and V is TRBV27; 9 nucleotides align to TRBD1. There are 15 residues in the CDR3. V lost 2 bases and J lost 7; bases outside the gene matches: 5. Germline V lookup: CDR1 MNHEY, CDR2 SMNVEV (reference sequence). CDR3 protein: CASSLGQGFIGELFF. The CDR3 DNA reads TGTGCCAGCAGTTTAGGACAGGGGTTTATCGGGGAGCTGTTTTTT.

The CDR3 coding sequence is TGCGCCAGCAGCGAGACAGGGATGAACACTGAAGCTTTCTTT. Translated, it gives CASSETGMNTEAFF. J is TRBJ1-1 and V is TRBV10-2; 7 bases line up with TRBD1. CDR3 size: 14 residues. V dropped 6 bases and J dropped 0; count of bases not matched to a gene: 4. Germline V CDR1 and CDR2: WSHSY, SAAADI.

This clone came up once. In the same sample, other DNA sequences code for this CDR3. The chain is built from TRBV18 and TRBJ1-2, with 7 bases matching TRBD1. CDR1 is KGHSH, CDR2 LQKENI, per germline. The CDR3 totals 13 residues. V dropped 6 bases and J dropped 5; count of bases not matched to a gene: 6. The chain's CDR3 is CASSQGEKYGYTF. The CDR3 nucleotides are TGTGCCAGCTCGCAGGGGGAAAAATATGGCTACACCTTC.